Described below is a single T cell receptor beta chain sequence and its context. This sample is drawn from a study of PD-L1 blockade in urothelial cancer. With V trimmed by 1 base and J by 3 bases, 4 bases remained unmatched. The CDR3 is made up of 16 amino acids. Germline V gives CDR1 SEHNR, CDR2 FQNEAQ (reference sequence). Assay used: immunoSEQ multiplex PCR; TCRdb lists only in-frame clones, some missing. The table lists about 48,000 clones, roughly 80% of them singletons. Time point indicated: peripheral blood 6 weeks after treatment start. The TCR originated in a man between 65 and 79 years old with urothelial cancer. The rearrangement joins TRBV7-9 to TRBJ2-1, with 9 bases aligning to TRBD2. This material consisted of PBMCs, taken around atezolizumab (anti-PD-L1) treatment. CDR3 sequence reads: CASSLGLAGIYNEQFF. CDR3 bases: TGTGCCAGCAGCTTAGGTCTAGCGGGGATCTACAATGAGCAGTTCTTC.